The TCR beta chain described here comes from a study of breast tumors, draining lymph nodes, adjacent tissues. Findings of the study overall: Tumor T cell lymph node origin was a supported hypothesis, not proven. Most tumor T cells seemingly derive from lymph node, then expand in tumor.

TCRdb redid the calling of the multiplex PCR reads with MiXCR, one entry per CDR3 protein. The sample includes 33,000 or so distinct CDR3 sequences, about 63% of them seen just once. This clonotype occurred many times. Its antigen is as yet unknown. The CDR3 spans 18 residues. Between the trimmed V and J ends, which lost 1 base and 4 bases, there was a span of 20 bases. Germline V gene lookup returns CDR1 SEHNR and CDR2 FQNEAQ (reference sequence). The chain has TRBV7-9 and TRBJ2-1, with a tentative D call TRBD1 (6 bases). The TCR comes from a female donor with breast cancer. Some clones in this sample may be carry-over from other donors' samples. The source material was breast tumor tissue. CDR3 in DNA: TGTGCCAGCAGCTTAGGTTCCCTCCGACAGGTAGATTACAATGAGCAGTTCTTC. Its protein is CASSLGSLRQVDYNEQFF.